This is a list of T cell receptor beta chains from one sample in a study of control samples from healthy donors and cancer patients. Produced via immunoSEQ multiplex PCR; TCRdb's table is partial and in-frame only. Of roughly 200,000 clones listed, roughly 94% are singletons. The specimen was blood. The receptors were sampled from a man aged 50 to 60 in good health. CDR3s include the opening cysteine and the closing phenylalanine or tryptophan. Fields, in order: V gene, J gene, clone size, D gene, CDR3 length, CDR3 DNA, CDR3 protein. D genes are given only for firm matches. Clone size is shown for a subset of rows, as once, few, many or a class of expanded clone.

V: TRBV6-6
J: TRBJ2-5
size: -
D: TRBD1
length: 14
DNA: TGTGCCAGCAGTTTCGGACAGGGCCGGGAGACCCAGTACTTC
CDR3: CASSFGQGRETQYF

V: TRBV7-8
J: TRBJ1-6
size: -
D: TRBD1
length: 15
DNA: TGTGCCAGCAGCTTAGTCGGACAGGGGAATTCACCCCTCCACTTT
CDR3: CASSLVGQGNSPLHF

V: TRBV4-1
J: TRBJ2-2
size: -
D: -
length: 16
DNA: TGCGCCAGCAGCCAAGAAGGTGGGCGGAACACCGGGGAGCTGTTTTTT
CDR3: CASSQEGGRNTGELFF

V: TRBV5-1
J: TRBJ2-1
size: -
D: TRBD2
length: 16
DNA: TGCGCCAGCAGCTCAACTAGCGGGGGGGCGTACAATGAGCAGTTCTTC
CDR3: CASSSTSGGAYNEQFF

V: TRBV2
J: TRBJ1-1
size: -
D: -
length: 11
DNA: TGTGCCAGCAGTGCTAACACTGAAGCTTTCTTT
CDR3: CASSANTEAFF

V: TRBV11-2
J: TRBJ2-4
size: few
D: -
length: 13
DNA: TGTGCCAGCAGCCCGAGCCTAGGAAACATTCAGTACTTC
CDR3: CASSPSLGNIQYF

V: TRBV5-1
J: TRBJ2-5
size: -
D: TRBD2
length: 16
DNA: TGCGCCAGCAGCTCCAGGACTAGCGGGGGAGGAGAGACCCAGTACTTC
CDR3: CASSSRTSGGGETQYF

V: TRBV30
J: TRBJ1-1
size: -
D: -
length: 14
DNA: TGTGCCTGGAGCACAGGGATTACGAACACTGAAGCTTTCTTT
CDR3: CAWSTGITNTEAFF

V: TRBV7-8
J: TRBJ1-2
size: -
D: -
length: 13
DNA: TGTGCCAGCAGCGCCGGGATAACCTATGGCTACACCTTC
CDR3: CASSAGITYGYTF

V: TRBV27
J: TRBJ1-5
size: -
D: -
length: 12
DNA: TGTGCCAGCAGTCCGCCCGGGGGACCCCAGCATTTT
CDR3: CASSPPGGPQHF

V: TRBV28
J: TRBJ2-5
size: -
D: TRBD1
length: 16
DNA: TGTGCCAGCAACCAGGATAGGGGACAGACAGTAGAGACCCAGTACTTC
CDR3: CASNQDRGQTVETQYF

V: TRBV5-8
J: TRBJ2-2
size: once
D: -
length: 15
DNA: TGTGCCAGCACCTTGAGGCGTACAGGGACCGGGGAGCTGTTTTTT
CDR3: CASTLRRTGTGELFF